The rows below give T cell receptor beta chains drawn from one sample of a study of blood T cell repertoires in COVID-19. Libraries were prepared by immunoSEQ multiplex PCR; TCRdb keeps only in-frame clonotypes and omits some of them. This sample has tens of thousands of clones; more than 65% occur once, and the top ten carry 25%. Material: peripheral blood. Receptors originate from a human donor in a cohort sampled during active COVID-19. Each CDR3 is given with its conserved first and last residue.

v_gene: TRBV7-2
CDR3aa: CASSLVGSSYNEQFF

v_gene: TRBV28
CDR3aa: CASSLSIYNQPQHF

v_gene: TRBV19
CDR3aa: CASSILGGSYNEQFF

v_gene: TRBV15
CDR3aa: CATAQHGYEQFF

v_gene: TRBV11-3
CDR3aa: CASSLERTEQETQYF

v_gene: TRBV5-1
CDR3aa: CASSLTGGPQETQYF

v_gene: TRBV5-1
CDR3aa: CASNLAGGSYEQYF

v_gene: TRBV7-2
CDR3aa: CASSLANTDTQYF

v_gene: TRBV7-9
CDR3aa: CATRQGASGELFF

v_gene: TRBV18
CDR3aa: CASSPPNGYEQYF

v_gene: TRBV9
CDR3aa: CASSAGLWGNEQFF

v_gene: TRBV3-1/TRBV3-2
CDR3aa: CASSQPGRGTEAFF

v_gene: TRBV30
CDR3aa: CAWSETGTGNTIYF

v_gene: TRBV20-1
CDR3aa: CSAEGVTEAFF

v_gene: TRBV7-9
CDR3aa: CASSPRGELFF

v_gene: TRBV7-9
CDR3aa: CASSLREANTEAFF

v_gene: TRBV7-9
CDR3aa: CASSRREDTEAFF

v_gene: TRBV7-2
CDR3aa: CASSWRAGGDEQYF

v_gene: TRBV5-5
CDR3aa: CASSYRDNYNEQFF

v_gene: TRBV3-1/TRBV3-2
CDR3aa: CASSQDPSGANVLTF

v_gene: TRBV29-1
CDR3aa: CSGFTGANVLTF

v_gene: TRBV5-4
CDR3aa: CASSRVDNYGYTF

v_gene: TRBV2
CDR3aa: CASSPAGLAADTQYF

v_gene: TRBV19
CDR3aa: CASSMPAGELFF

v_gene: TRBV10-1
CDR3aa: CASSAIRGAGGTQYF

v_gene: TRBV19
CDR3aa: CASSLTGIRETQYF

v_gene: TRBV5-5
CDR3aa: CASSPQGRAETQYF

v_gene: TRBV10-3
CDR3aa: CAIGDAYEQYF

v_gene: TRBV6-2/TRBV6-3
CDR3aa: CASSGTGNYGYTF

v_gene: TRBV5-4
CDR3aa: CASSLVGRNNEQFF

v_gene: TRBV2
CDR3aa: CASSSVTEAFF

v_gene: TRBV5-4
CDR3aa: CASSQRQGVPNEKLFF

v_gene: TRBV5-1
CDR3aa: CASRRLANTGELFF

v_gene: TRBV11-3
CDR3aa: CASSLDGGNEQFF